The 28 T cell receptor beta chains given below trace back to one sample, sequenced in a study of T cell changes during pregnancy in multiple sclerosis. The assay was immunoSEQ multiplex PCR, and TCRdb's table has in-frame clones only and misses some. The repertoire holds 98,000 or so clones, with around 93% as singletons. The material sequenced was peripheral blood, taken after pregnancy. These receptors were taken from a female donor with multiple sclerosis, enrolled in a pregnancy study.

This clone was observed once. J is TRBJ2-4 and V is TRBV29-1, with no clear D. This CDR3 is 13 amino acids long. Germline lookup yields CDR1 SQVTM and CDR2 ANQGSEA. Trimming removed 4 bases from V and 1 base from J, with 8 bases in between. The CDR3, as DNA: TGCAGCGTTGTGGAGAATGCCAAAAACATTCAGTACTTC. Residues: CSVVENAKNIQYF.

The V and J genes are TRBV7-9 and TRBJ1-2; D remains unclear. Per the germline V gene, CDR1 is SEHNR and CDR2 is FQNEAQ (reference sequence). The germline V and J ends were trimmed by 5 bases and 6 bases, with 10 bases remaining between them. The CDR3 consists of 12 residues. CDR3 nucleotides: TGTGCCAGCAGCCCAGGACTGAATGGCTACACCTTC. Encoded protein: CASSPGLNGYTF.

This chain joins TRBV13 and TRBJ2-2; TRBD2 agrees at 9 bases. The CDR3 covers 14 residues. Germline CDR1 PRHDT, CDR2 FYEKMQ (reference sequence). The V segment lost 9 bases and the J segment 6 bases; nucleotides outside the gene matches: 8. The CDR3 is CASTSGRRAGELFF. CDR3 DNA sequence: TGTGCCAGTACAAGCGGGAGGAGGGCCGGGGAGCTGTTTTTT.

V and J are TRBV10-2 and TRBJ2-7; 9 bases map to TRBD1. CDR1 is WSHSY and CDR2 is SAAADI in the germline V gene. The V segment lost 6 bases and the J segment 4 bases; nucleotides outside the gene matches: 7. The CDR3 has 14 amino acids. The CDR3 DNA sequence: TGCGCCAGCAGGGTACAGGGGGCGCTTTACGAGCAGTACTTC. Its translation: CASRVQGALYEQYF.

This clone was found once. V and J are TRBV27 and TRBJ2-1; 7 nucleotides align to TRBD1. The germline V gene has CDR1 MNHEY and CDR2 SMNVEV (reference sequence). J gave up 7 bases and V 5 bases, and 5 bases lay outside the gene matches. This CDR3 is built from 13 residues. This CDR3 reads CASSPLTGNEQFF. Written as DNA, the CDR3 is TGTGCCAGCAGTCCACTGACAGGGAATGAGCAGTTCTTC.

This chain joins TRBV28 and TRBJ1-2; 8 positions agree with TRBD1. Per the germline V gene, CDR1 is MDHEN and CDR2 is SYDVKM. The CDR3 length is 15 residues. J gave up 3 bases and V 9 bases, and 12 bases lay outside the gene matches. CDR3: CASLVGATGDYGYTF. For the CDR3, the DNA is TGTGCCAGTCTAGTGGGGGCGACAGGGGACTATGGCTACACCTTC.

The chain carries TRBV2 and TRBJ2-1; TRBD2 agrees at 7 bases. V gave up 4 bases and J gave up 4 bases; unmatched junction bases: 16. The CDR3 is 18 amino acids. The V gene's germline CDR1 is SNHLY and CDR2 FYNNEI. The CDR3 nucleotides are TGTGCCAGCAGTGCCACGCTCTTACCTGGGAGGGGTTACAATGAGCAGTTCTTC. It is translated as CASSATLLPGRGYNEQFF.

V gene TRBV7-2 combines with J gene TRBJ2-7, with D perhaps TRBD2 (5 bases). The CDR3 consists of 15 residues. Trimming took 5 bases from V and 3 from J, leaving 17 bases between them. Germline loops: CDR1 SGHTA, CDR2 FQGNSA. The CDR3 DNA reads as TGTGCCAGCAGCCCGATAGAGGGCCCGGTCTACGAGCAGTACTTC. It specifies CASSPIEGPVYEQYF.

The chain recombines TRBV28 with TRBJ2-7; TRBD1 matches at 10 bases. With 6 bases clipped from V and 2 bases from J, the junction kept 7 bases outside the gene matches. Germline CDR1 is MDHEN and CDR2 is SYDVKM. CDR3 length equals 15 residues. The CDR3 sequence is CASRQTGTGAYEQYF. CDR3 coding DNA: TGTGCCAGCAGACAGACCGGGACAGGGGCCTACGAGCAGTACTTC.

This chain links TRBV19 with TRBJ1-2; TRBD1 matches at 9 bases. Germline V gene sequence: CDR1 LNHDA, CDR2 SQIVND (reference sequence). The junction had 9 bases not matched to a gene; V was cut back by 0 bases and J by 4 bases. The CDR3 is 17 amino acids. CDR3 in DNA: TGTGCCAGTAGTATAGATTTGGGACAGGGATTAAGCTATGGCTACACCTTC. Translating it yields CASSIDLGQGLSYGYTF.

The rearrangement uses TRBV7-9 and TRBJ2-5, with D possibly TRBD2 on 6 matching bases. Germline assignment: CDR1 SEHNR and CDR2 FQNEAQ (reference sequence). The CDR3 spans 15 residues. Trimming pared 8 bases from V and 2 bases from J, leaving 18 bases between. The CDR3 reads CASDLGGGNQETQYF. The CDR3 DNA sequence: TGTGCCAGCGACCTAGGAGGAGGGAATCAAGAGACCCAGTACTTC.

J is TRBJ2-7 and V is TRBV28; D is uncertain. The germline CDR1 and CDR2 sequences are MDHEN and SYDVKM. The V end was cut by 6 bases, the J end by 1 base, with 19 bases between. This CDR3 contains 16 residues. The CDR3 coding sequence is TGTGCCAGCAGCCCCTCGTTTGGCCGCGGATCCTACGAGCAGTACTTC. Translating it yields CASSPSFGRGSYEQYF.

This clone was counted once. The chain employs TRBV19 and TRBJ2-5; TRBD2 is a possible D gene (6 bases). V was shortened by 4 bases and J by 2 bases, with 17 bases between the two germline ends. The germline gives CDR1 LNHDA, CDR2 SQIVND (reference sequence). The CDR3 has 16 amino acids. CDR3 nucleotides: TGTGCCAGTAGTACCTTAACCGGGACTGTACAAGAGACCCAGTACTTC. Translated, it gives CASSTLTGTVQETQYF.

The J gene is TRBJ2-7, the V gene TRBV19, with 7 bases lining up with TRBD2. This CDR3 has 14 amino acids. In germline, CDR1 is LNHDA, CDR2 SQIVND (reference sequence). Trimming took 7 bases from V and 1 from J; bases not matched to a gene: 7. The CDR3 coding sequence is TGTGCCAGTACGGCGACTAGCCCGTCCTACGAGCAGTACTTC. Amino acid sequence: CASTATSPSYEQYF.

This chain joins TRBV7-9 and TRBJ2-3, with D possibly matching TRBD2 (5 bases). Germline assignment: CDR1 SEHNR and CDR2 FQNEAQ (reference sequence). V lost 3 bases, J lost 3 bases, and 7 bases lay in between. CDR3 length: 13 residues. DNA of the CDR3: TGTGCCAGCAGCTTCAGCGGAACAGATACGCAGTATTTT. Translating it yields CASSFSGTDTQYF.

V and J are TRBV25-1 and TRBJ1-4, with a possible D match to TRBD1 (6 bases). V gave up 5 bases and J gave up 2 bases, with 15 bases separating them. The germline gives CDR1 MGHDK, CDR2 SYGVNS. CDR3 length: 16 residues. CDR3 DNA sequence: TGTGCCAGCAGTCCACGTCACAGGGAGACTAATGAAAAACTGTTTTTT. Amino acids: CASSPRHRETNEKLFF.

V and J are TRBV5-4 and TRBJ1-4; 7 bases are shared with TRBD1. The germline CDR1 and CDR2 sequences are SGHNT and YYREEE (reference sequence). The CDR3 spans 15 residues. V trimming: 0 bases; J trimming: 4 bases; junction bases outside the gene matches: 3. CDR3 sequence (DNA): TGTGCCAGCAGCTTGGCCGGGACAGTTAATGAAAAACTGTTTTTT. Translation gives CASSLAGTVNEKLFF.

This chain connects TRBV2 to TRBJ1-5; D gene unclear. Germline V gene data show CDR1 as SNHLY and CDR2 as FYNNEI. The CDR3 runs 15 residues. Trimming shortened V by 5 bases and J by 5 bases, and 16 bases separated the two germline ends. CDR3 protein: CASSFGNSGYQPQHF. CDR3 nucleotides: TGTGCCAGCAGTTTTGGGAACAGCGGATATCAGCCCCAGCATTTT.

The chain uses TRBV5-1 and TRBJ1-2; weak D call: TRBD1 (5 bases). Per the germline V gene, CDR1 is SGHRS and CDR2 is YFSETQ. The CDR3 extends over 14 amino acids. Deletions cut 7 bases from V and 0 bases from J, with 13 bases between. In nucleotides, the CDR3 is TGCGCCAGCCTAGGGACTCTACCTAACTATGGCTACACCTTC. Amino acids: CASLGTLPNYGYTF.

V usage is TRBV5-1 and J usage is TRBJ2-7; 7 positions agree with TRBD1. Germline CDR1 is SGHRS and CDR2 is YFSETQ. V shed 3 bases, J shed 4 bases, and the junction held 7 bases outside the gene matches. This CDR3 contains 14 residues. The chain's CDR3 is CASSSTGSSYEQYF. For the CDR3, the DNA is TGCGCCAGCAGCTCGACAGGGAGTAGTTACGAGCAGTACTTC.

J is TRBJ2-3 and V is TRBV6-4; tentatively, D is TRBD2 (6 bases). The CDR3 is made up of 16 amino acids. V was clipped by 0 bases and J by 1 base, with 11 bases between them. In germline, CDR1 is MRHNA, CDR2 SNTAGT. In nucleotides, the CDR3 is TGTGCCAGCAGTGACTCGATAGCTAGCGGCACAGATACGCAGTATTTT. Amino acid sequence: CASSDSIASGTDTQYF.

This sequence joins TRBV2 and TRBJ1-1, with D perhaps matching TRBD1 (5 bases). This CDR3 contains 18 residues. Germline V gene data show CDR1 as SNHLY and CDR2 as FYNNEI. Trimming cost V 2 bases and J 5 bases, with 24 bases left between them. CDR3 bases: TGTGCCAGCAGTGAAATCGGGCAGGGTAAATCTCTATTTACTGAAGCTTTCTTT. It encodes CASSEIGQGKSLFTEAFF. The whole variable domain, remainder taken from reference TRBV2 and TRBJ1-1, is EPEVTQTPSHQVTQMGQEVILRCVPISNHLYFYWYRQILGQKVEFLVSFYNNEISEKSEIFDDQFSVERPDGSNFTLKIRSTKLEDSAMYFCASSEIGQGKSLFTEAFFGQGTRLTVV.

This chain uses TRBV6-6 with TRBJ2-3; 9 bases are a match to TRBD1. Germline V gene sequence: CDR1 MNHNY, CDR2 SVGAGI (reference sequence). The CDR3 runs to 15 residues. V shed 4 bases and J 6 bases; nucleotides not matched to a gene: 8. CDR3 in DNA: TGTGCCAGCAGTTCCACGACAGGGGGAGGGGATACGCAGTATTTT. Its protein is CASSSTTGGGDTQYF.

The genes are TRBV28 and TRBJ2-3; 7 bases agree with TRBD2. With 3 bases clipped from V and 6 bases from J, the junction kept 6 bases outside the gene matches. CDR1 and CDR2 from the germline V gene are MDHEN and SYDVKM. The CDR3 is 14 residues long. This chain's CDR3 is CASSFSGARDTQYF. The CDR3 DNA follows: TGTGCCAGCAGTTTCAGCGGGGCCCGGGATACGCAGTATTTT.

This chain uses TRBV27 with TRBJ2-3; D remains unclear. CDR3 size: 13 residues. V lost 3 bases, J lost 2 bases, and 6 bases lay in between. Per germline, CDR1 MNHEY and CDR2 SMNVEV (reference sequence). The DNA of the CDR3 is TGTGCCAGCAGTTTTCCCTACACAGATACGCAGTATTTT. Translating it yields CASSFPYTDTQYF.

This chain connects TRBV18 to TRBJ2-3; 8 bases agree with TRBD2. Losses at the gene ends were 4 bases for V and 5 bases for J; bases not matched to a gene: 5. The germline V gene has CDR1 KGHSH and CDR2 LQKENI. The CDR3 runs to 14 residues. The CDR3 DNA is TGTGCCAGCTCACACGGACTAGCCGTAGATACGCAGTATTTT. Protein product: CASSHGLAVDTQYF.

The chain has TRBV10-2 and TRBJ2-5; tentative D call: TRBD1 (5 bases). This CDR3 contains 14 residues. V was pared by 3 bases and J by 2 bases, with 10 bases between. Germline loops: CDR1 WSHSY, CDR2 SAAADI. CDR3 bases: TGCGCCAGCAGTGAACAGGTCTCGCAAGAGACCCAGTACTTC. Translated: CASSEQVSQETQYF.

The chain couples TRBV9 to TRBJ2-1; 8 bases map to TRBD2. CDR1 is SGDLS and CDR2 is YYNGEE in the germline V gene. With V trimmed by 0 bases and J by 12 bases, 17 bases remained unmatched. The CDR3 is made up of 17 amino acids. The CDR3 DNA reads TGTGCCAGCAGCGTAGGACCCGGACTAGCTGATCCTCAAGGGCAGTTCTTC. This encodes CASSVGPGLADPQGQFF.